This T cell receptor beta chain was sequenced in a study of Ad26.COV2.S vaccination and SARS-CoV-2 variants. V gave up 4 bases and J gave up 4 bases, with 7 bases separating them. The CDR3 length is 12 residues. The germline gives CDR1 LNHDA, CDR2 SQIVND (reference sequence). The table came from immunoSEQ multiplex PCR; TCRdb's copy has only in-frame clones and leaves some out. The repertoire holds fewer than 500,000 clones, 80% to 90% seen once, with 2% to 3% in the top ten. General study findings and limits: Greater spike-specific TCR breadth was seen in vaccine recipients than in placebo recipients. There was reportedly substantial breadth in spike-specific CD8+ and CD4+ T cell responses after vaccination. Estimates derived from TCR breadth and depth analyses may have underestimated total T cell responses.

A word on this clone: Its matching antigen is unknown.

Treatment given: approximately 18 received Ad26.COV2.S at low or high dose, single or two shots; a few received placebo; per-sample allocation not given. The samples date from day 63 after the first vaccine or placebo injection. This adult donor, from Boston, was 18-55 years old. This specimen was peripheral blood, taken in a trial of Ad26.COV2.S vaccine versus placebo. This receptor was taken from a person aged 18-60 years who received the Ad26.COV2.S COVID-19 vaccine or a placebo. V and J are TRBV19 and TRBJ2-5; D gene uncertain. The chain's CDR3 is CASSNIGETQYF. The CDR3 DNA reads TGTGCCAGTAGTAACATCGGAGAGACCCAGTACTTC.